The rows below give T cell receptor beta chains drawn from one sample of a study of CD8+ T cells in alopecia areata. Produced via immunoSEQ multiplex PCR; TCRdb's table is partial and in-frame only. The sample gives roughly 200,000 clones, 53% of which show up once; under 14% is in the top ten. This specimen consisted of CD8+ T cells sorted from blood, obtained at week 24, from a patient treated with tofacitinib. These receptors were obtained from a human donor with alopecia areata. The CDR3 runs from the conserved cysteine through the conserved F or W. Fields, in order: CDR3 DNA, CDR3 protein, CDR3 length, clone size, J gene, V gene, D gene. D genes are given only for firm matches. Some rows mark clone size as missing; the rest say once, few, many or name a class of expanded clone.

CDR3 DNA: TGTGCCAGCAGCGACTTGGGGAATGAGCAGTTCTTC
CDR3 protein: CASSDLGNEQFF
CDR3 length: 12
clone size: -
J gene: TRBJ2-1
V gene: TRBV7-6
D gene: -

CDR3 DNA: TGTGCCAGCAGCAGAGGGGGCAATCAGCCCCAGCATTTT
CDR3 protein: CASSRGGNQPQHF
CDR3 length: 13
clone size: -
J gene: TRBJ1-5
V gene: TRBV6-5
D gene: -

CDR3 DNA: TGTGCCTGGAGTGTACTGGGGAACACCGGGGAGCTGTTTTTT
CDR3 protein: CAWSVLGNTGELFF
CDR3 length: 14
clone size: -
J gene: TRBJ2-2
V gene: TRBV30
D gene: -

CDR3 DNA: TGCGCCAGCAGCCCAGGGACAGGGACCACCTACGAGCAGTACTTC
CDR3 protein: CASSPGTGTTYEQYF
CDR3 length: 15
clone size: -
J gene: TRBJ2-7
V gene: TRBV4-3
D gene: TRBD1

CDR3 DNA: TGTGCCAGCAGCCCCCGAGGACAGGGGCCGTTTGAAGCTTTCTTT
CDR3 protein: CASSPRGQGPFEAFF
CDR3 length: 15
clone size: -
J gene: TRBJ1-1
V gene: TRBV13
D gene: TRBD1

CDR3 DNA: TGTGCCAGCAGCCTTGGACAGGGATACACCGGGGAGCTGTTTTTT
CDR3 protein: CASSLGQGYTGELFF
CDR3 length: 15
clone size: -
J gene: TRBJ2-2
V gene: TRBV7-6
D gene: TRBD1

CDR3 DNA: TGTGCCGCCATCGACAGGGGTGGAGATACGCAGTATTTT
CDR3 protein: CAAIDRGGDTQYF
CDR3 length: 13
clone size: -
J gene: TRBJ2-3
V gene: TRBV6-6
D gene: TRBD1

CDR3 DNA: TGTGCCAGCAGCCCTAGAGAGGGGACAGGTTTCAACGAGCAGTACTTC
CDR3 protein: CASSPREGTGFNEQYF
CDR3 length: 16
clone size: -
J gene: TRBJ2-7
V gene: TRBV14
D gene: TRBD1

CDR3 DNA: TGCAGCGTCATTGCAGATACGCAGTATTTT
CDR3 protein: CSVIADTQYF
CDR3 length: 10
clone size: few
J gene: TRBJ2-3
V gene: TRBV29-1
D gene: -

CDR3 DNA: TGTGCCAGCAGTTTACAAGGACAGTTCTACGGGCAGTACTTC
CDR3 protein: CASSLQGQFYGQYF
CDR3 length: 14
clone size: -
J gene: TRBJ2-7
V gene: TRBV27
D gene: -

CDR3 DNA: TGCGCCAGCAGCCAAGAGGCTAGCGGGGGGAGCGATGAGCAGTTCTTC
CDR3 protein: CASSQEASGGSDEQFF
CDR3 length: 16
clone size: -
J gene: TRBJ2-1
V gene: TRBV4-3
D gene: TRBD2

CDR3 DNA: TGTGCCAGCAGTGAAGCAGGAGCAACTAATGAAAAACTGTTTTTT
CDR3 protein: CASSEAGATNEKLFF
CDR3 length: 15
clone size: -
J gene: TRBJ1-4
V gene: TRBV2
D gene: -

CDR3 DNA: TGTGCCAGCAGCCTCCTAGGTAGGGAGAGCTCCTACAATGAGCAGTTCTTC
CDR3 protein: CASSLLGRESSYNEQFF
CDR3 length: 17
clone size: -
J gene: TRBJ2-1
V gene: TRBV7-6
D gene: -

CDR3 DNA: TGCAGCGTCAGGACTAGCGGGAAATCTAGCACAGATACGCAGTATTTT
CDR3 protein: CSVRTSGKSSTDTQYF
CDR3 length: 16
clone size: -
J gene: TRBJ2-3
V gene: TRBV29-1
D gene: TRBD2

CDR3 DNA: TGTGCCAGCAGCCAAGAAGGACAGATTAATGGCTACACCTTC
CDR3 protein: CASSQEGQINGYTF
CDR3 length: 14
clone size: -
J gene: TRBJ1-2
V gene: TRBV2
D gene: -

CDR3 DNA: TGTGCCAGCAGTTTTGGAAGGGCGGATGGCTACACCTTC
CDR3 protein: CASSFGRADGYTF
CDR3 length: 13
clone size: -
J gene: TRBJ1-2
V gene: TRBV27
D gene: -

CDR3 DNA: TGTGCCAGCAGCTCAGGACGACAGGGAGAGACCCAGTACTTC
CDR3 protein: CASSSGRQGETQYF
CDR3 length: 14
clone size: -
J gene: TRBJ2-5
V gene: TRBV11-2
D gene: TRBD1

CDR3 DNA: TGTGCCAGCAGCCAAGGTAGCGGGACCGGCTACAATGAGCAGTTCTTC
CDR3 protein: CASSQGSGTGYNEQFF
CDR3 length: 16
clone size: -
J gene: TRBJ2-1
V gene: TRBV14
D gene: TRBD2

CDR3 DNA: TGTGCCACAATAGGGGGAGAGACCCAGTACTTC
CDR3 protein: CATIGGETQYF
CDR3 length: 11
clone size: few
J gene: TRBJ2-5
V gene: TRBV6-5
D gene: -

CDR3 DNA: TGCGCCAGCAGCCAAGGGACAGTCAGCTCCTACGAGCAGTACTTC
CDR3 protein: CASSQGTVSSYEQYF
CDR3 length: 15
clone size: -
J gene: TRBJ2-7
V gene: TRBV4-3
D gene: -

CDR3 DNA: TGTGCCTGGGGGACAGGGAGCAGCACCGGGGAGCTGTTTTTT
CDR3 protein: CAWGTGSSTGELFF
CDR3 length: 14
clone size: -
J gene: TRBJ2-2
V gene: TRBV30
D gene: TRBD1

CDR3 DNA: TGCAGCGTCCGGGGACCGAAGAACACTGAAGCTTTCTTT
CDR3 protein: CSVRGPKNTEAFF
CDR3 length: 13
clone size: -
J gene: TRBJ1-1
V gene: TRBV29-1
D gene: -

CDR3 DNA: TGCAGCGTTGCTCTTCTGGGGACAGGTGCTTACGAGCAGTACTTC
CDR3 protein: CSVALLGTGAYEQYF
CDR3 length: 15
clone size: -
J gene: TRBJ2-7
V gene: TRBV29-1
D gene: TRBD1

CDR3 DNA: TGTGCCAGCAGACCAGGACCGTCCAAAAACATTCAGTACTTC
CDR3 protein: CASRPGPSKNIQYF
CDR3 length: 14
clone size: -
J gene: TRBJ2-4
V gene: TRBV2
D gene: -

CDR3 DNA: TGCGCCAGCAGTGAGTCGCTCACTGGTACTGAAGCTTTCTTT
CDR3 protein: CASSESLTGTEAFF
CDR3 length: 14
clone size: -
J gene: TRBJ1-1
V gene: TRBV10-2
D gene: -

CDR3 DNA: TGTGCCAGCAGTTACTCGATAGGAGGGAATGGCTACACCTTC
CDR3 protein: CASSYSIGGNGYTF
CDR3 length: 14
clone size: -
J gene: TRBJ1-2
V gene: TRBV6-5
D gene: -

CDR3 DNA: TGTGCCAGCAGTTTATTAACTAGCGGGGGCACAGATACGCAGTATTTT
CDR3 protein: CASSLLTSGGTDTQYF
CDR3 length: 16
clone size: -
J gene: TRBJ2-3
V gene: TRBV27
D gene: TRBD2

CDR3 DNA: TGCAGCGTGGGGGGTAGCGGGGAGCTGTTTTTT
CDR3 protein: CSVGGSGELFF
CDR3 length: 11
clone size: -
J gene: TRBJ2-2
V gene: TRBV29-1
D gene: -

CDR3 DNA: TGTGCCAGCAGCCAATCCGCCGGGACGGGATACTATGGCTACACCTTC
CDR3 protein: CASSQSAGTGYYGYTF
CDR3 length: 16
clone size: -
J gene: TRBJ1-2
V gene: TRBV5-6
D gene: -

CDR3 DNA: TGTGCCAGCAGCGCCGGGGGCGGGGGCTATGGCTACACCTTC
CDR3 protein: CASSAGGGGYGYTF
CDR3 length: 14
clone size: -
J gene: TRBJ1-2
V gene: TRBV9
D gene: -

CDR3 DNA: TGTGCCAGCAGCCTTACAGGGGGCGCGGCTAAAGATTCACCCCTCCACTTT
CDR3 protein: CASSLTGGAAKDSPLHF
CDR3 length: 17
clone size: -
J gene: TRBJ1-6
V gene: TRBV14
D gene: TRBD1

CDR3 DNA: TGTGCCAGCAGCATAACCTCAGGGGCAGAAGCTTTCTTT
CDR3 protein: CASSITSGAEAFF
CDR3 length: 13
clone size: -
J gene: TRBJ1-1
V gene: TRBV7-2
D gene: -

CDR3 DNA: TGTGCCAGCAGCTTACTGGGACAGGGTCAGGGCTACACCTTC
CDR3 protein: CASSLLGQGQGYTF
CDR3 length: 14
clone size: -
J gene: TRBJ1-2
V gene: TRBV7-9
D gene: TRBD1

CDR3 DNA: TGTGCCAGCAGCTTAGATCCGAGCAATGAGCAGTTCTTC
CDR3 protein: CASSLDPSNEQFF
CDR3 length: 13
clone size: -
J gene: TRBJ2-1
V gene: TRBV11-2
D gene: -

CDR3 DNA: TGTGCCAGCAGCTTACCACACCAAGGGGGCCAAGAGACCCAGTACTTC
CDR3 protein: CASSLPHQGGQETQYF
CDR3 length: 16
clone size: few
J gene: TRBJ2-5
V gene: TRBV7-8
D gene: -